A few counts support the clone carrying this T cell receptor (beta chain). Its target is not known. The sample belongs to a study of T cells in Graves' hyperthyroidism and ophthalmopathy. Using RNA transcripts as the source, TCR beta CDR3 regions were amplified. HTBI primers were used for first-round RT-PCR of the TCR CDR3. TCRdb reprocessed the multiplex PCR reads via MiXCR and lists one record per CDR3 protein. In the table there are about 570,000 distinct CDR3 sequences, about 45% of which are singletons. Uncontrolled infection, other autoimmune disease, pregnancy or lactation barred patients from enrollment. Study-level points and caveats: The model identified upcoming ophthalmopathy a median around 6 months ahead of onset. Blood samples included most of the expanded thyroid clonotypes exceeding 0.001. Using 13 V-J features, a model discriminated ophthalmopathy from stable hyperthyroidism.

Germline assignment: CDR1 MGHRA and CDR2 YSYEKL. Trimming took off 2 bases at V and 2 bases at J, with 19 bases between the two ends. The CDR3 sequence is 18 residues long. The sequencing sample was made of peripheral blood or thyroid tissue (not recorded which). The sequence was obtained from an adult woman with Graves' disease, either hyperthyroidism or ophthalmopathy (not recorded which). The V gene is TRBV4-1, the J gene TRBJ1-5; D may be TRBD1 (6 bases). The CDR3 spells CASSQSGRRGAGNQPQHF. DNA of the CDR3: TGCGCCAGCAGCCAATCCGGGAGGCGGGGGGCTGGCAATCAGCCCCAGCATTTT.